The 14 T cell receptor beta chains reported below all come from one sample, sequenced in a study of blood T cells in healthy people across ages. A second PCR, run for 7 to 11 cycles, used a sample-barcoded 5' primer plus a J-beta primer mix. TCRdb re-called the 5' RACE reads with MiXCR, one entry per CDR3 protein. The sample holds 760,000 or so distinct CDR3 sequences, just under 25% seen once. These data are also associated with another study on T cells of mothers and their children.

Sequences were obtained from blood. These receptors originate from a boy between 10 and 17 years old in good health.

The chain has TRBV12-3 or TRBV12-4 and TRBJ2-1; D tentatively fits TRBD1 or TRBD2 (6 bases each). CDR3 length equals 14 residues. V was clipped by 2 bases and J by 10 bases, with 15 bases between them. The CDR3 reads CASSLTLGGGEQFF. CDR3 DNA: TGTGCCAGCAGTTTAACCCTCGGGGGCGGAGAGCAGTTCTTC.

This clonotype was counted ten times or more. J is TRBJ2-7 and V is TRBV3-1; 9 bases are a match to TRBD1. With V trimmed by 4 bases and J by 3 bases, 4 bases remained unmatched. This CDR3 has 14 amino acids. Germline V gene sequence: CDR1 LGHDT, CDR2 YNNKEL (reference sequence). As DNA, the CDR3 is TGTGCCAGCAGCCGCCGGGACAGGGACTACGAGCAGTACTTC. Amino acids: CASSRRDRDYEQYF.

On this clonotype itself: A read error may account for a junction end that differs from germline. The J gene is TRBJ1-4, the V gene TRBV5-6, with TRBD1 as a possible D gene (6 bases). This CDR3 contains 13 residues. Germline values: CDR1 SGHDT, CDR2 YYEEEE. The CDR3 coding sequence is TGTGCCAGCTCACCGGACAGAAATGAAAGACTGTTTTTT. It yields the protein CASSPDRNERLFF. Full variable domain (outside the CDR3, taken from reference TRBV5-6 and TRBJ1-4): DAGVTQSPTHLIKTRGQQVTLRCSPKSGHDTVSWYQQALGQGPQFIFQYYEEEERQRGNFPDRFSGHQFPNYSSELNVNALLLGDSALYLCASSPDRNERLFFGSGTQLSVL.

This clonotype was counted only a few times. This may be a read error, as it is one base from a much larger clone. V gene TRBV29-1 combines with J gene TRBJ2-5; D not resolved. This CDR3 spans 11 amino acids. Germline CDR1 reads SQVTM; CDR2 reads ANQGSEA. CDR3 residues: CSVEQQEAQYF. CDR3 nucleotide sequence: TGCAGCGTTGAACAGCAAGAGGCCCAGTACTTC.

This chain joins TRBV19 and TRBJ2-7; a weak D match, TRBD2 (6 bases). V was cut by 8 bases and J by 0 bases, with 14 bases left in between. The CDR3 has 14 residues. Germline values: CDR1 LNHDA, CDR2 SQIVND (reference sequence). CDR3 DNA sequence: TGTGCCAGTTGGGACGGGACTTCCTCCTACGAGCAGTACTTC. Its protein product is CASWDGTSSYEQYF.

The chain couples TRBV5-1 to TRBJ2-2; 7 bases fit TRBD1. Germline CDR1 SGHRS, CDR2 YFSETQ. V shed 5 bases and J 5 bases; nucleotides not matched to a gene: 9. The length of the CDR3 is 15 residues. The CDR3 loop reads CASSRQGRGTGELFF. The CDR3 nucleotides are TGCGCCAGCAGTCGACAGGGAAGGGGAACCGGGGAGCTGTTTTTT. The full variable domain, in which reference TRBV5-1 and TRBJ2-2 provide the parts outside the CDR3, is KAGVTQTPRYLIKTRGQQVTLSCSPISGHRSVSWYQQTPGQGLQFLFEYFSETQRNKGNFPGRFSGRQFSNSRSEMNVSTLELGDSALYLCASSRQGRGTGELFFGEGSRLTVL.

V is TRBV6-5 and J is TRBJ1-3; D is unclear. The V end lost 3 bases, the J end lost 0 bases, and 12 bases lay between the germline ends. The CDR3 consists of 16 residues. Germline V CDR1 and CDR2: MNHEY, SVGAGI. The DNA for the CDR3 is TGTGCCAGCAGTTATATTACACCGAGCTCTGGAAACACCATATATTTT. Protein sequence: CASSYITPSSGNTIYF.

The chain couples TRBV5-1 to TRBJ1-2; D remains ambiguous. The CDR3 spans 14 residues. Germline V gene lookup returns CDR1 SGHRS and CDR2 YFSETQ. V was cut by 1 base and J by 3 bases, with 10 bases left in between. CDR3 residues: CASSLTAGDYGYTF. The CDR3 DNA sequence: TGCGCCAGCAGCTTGACGGCGGGAGACTATGGCTACACCTTC.

This clonotype showed up just a few times. The chain joins TRBV19 to TRBJ2-6; D perhaps matches TRBD1 (5 bases). The CDR3 contains 15 residues. V was trimmed by 8 bases and J by 0 bases, leaving 11 bases between them. Germline lookup yields CDR1 LNHDA and CDR2 SQIVND (reference sequence). The CDR3 sequence is CASETGFSGANVLTF. The CDR3 nucleotides are TGTGCCAGTGAAACAGGTTTCTCTGGGGCCAACGTCCTGACTTTC. Full variable domain (outside the CDR3, taken from reference TRBV19 and TRBJ2-6): DGGITQSPKYLFRKEGQNVTLSCEQNLNHDAMYWYRQDPGQGLRLIYYSQIVNDFQKGDIAEGYSVSREKKESFPLTVTSAQKNPTAFYLCASETGFSGANVLTFGAGSRLTVL.

In this sample, this clonotype turned up a few times. The chain recombines TRBV29-1 with TRBJ2-5; the D gene is possibly TRBD2 (6 bases). Germline V gene lookup returns CDR1 SQVTM and CDR2 ANQGSEA. The V end was cut by 2 bases, the J end by 1 base, with 8 bases between. There are 13 residues in the CDR3. In DNA, the CDR3 is TGCAGCGTTGAACGGGAGATCCAAGAGACCCAGTACTTC. Translated, it gives CSVEREIQETQYF.

This clonotype was observed a few times. The chain combines TRBV5-1 with TRBJ2-1; 10 bases agree with TRBD2. Germline trimming cut 4 bases from V and 0 bases from J; bases unmatched to any gene: 7. Per germline, CDR1 SGHRS and CDR2 YFSETQ. This CDR3 contains 17 residues. In nucleotides, the CDR3 is TGCGCCAGCAGCCCCTACACTAGCGGGGTCTCCTACAATGAGCAGTTCTTC. It codes for CASSPYTSGVSYNEQFF.

This clonotype was observed a single time. V usage is TRBV12-3 or TRBV12-4 and J usage is TRBJ2-2; a possible D gene is TRBD2 (6 bases). This CDR3 has 14 amino acids. V was pared by 6 bases and J by 4 bases, with 12 bases between. The CDR3 reads CASRLLAATGELFF. CDR3 sequence (DNA): TGTGCCAGCAGACTACTAGCAGCCACCGGGGAGCTGTTTTTT.

The chain employs TRBV4-3 and TRBJ2-7; D is possibly TRBD1 (5 bases). The J call may be incorrect, as the DNA end agrees better with TRBJ2-5. This CDR3 comprises 15 residues. The germline V gene encodes CDR1 LGHNA and CDR2 YSLEER. The CDR3: CASSQERLRGETQYF. The CDR3 DNA reads as TGCGCCAGCAGCCAAGAGCGGCTTAGGGGAGAGACCCAGTACTTC.

The chain joins TRBV29-1 to TRBJ2-5, with D perhaps TRBD2 (6 bases). Between the trimmed V and J ends, which lost 0 bases and 3 bases, there was a span of 8 bases. The CDR3 runs to 13 residues. The germline V gene encodes CDR1 SQVTM and CDR2 ANQGSEA. CDR3 nucleotides: TGCAGCGTTGAAGAGGGCGGGAAAGAGACCCAGTACTTC. Protein sequence: CSVEEGGKETQYF.